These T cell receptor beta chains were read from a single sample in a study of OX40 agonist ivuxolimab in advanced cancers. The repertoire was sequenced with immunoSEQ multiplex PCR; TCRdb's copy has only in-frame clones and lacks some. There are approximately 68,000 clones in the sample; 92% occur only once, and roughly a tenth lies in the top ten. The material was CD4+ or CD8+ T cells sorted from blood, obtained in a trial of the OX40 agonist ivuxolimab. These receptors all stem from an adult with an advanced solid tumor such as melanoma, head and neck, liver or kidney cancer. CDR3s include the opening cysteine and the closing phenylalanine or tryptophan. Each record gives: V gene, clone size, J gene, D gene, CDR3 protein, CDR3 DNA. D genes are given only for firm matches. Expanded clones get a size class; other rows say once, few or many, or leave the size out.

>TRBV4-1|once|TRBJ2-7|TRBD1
CASSQDRMNYEQYF
TGCGCCAGCAGTCAGGACAGGATGAACTACGAGCAGTACTTC
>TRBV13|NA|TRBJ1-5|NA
CASSLGPGTPDQPQHF
TGTGCCAGCAGCTTAGGCCCTGGGACCCCAGATCAGCCCCAGCATTTT
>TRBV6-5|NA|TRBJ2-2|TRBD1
CASSPDRGSTGELFF
TGTGCCAGCAGCCCCGACAGGGGAAGTACCGGGGAGCTGTTTTTT
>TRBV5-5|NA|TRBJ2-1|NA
CASSLGQWAYNEQFF
TGTGCCAGCAGCTTGGGACAGTGGGCCTACAATGAGCAGTTCTTC
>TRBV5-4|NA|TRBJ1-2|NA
CASSPIGGANYGYTF
TGTGCCAGCAGCCCAATAGGGGGAGCTAACTATGGCTACACCTTC
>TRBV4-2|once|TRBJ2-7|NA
CASSQERAALSYEQYF
TGTGCCAGCAGCCAAGAACGGGCAGCCCTCTCCTACGAGCAGTACTTC
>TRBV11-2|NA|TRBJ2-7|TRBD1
CASSSGDSSYEQYF
TGTGCCAGCAGCTCCGGGGACAGTTCCTACGAGCAGTACTTC
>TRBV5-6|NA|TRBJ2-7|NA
CASRFGLPSAEQYF
TGTGCCAGCAGGTTTGGACTTCCCTCGGCCGAGCAGTACTTC
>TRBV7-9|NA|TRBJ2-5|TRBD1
CASSLGTGGQETQYF
TGTGCCAGCAGCTTAGGGACAGGGGGCCAAGAGACCCAGTACTTC
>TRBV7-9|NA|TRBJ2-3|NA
CASSPSGNTQYF
TGTGCCAGCAGCCCCTCGGGGAATACGCAGTATTTT
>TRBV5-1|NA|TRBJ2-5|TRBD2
CASSMTSGGLETQYF
TGCGCCAGCAGTATGACGAGCGGGGGGTTAGAGACCCAGTACTTC
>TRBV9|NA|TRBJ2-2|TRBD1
CASSPGTGGFTGELFF
TGTGCCAGCAGTCCCGGGACAGGGGGATTCACCGGGGAGCTGTTTTTT
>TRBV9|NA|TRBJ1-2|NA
CASSSDGWGDRNGYTF
TGTGCCAGCAGCTCCGATGGCTGGGGAGATAGGAATGGCTACACCTTC
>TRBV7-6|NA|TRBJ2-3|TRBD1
CASSQNRGRSSTDTQYF
TGTGCCAGCAGCCAGAACAGGGGACGTTCTAGCACAGATACGCAGTATTTT
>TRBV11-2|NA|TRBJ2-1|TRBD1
CASSASGTGGSNEQFF
TGTGCCAGCAGCGCATCCGGGACAGGGGGCTCGAATGAGCAGTTCTTC
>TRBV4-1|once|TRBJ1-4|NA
CASGVSNEKLFF
TGCGCCAGTGGGGTCTCCAATGAAAAACTGTTTTTT
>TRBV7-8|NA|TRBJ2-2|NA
CASSSRDYEGARELFF
TGTGCCAGCAGCTCCCGGGACTACGAGGGGGCCCGGGAGCTGTTTTTT
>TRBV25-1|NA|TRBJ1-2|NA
CASSGTNTTNYGYTF
TGTGCCAGCAGTGGAACAAACACTACTAACTATGGCTACACCTTC
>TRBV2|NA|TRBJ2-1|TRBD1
CASRDRGSSYNEQFF
TGTGCCAGCAGAGACAGGGGAAGCTCCTACAATGAGCAGTTCTTC
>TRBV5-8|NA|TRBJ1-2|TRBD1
CASSWAGQGDYGYTF
TGTGCCAGCAGCTGGGCGGGACAGGGTGACTATGGCTACACCTTC
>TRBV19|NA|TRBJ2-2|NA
CASSIPLADTGELFF
TGTGCCAGTAGTATTCCCTTAGCGGACACCGGGGAGCTGTTTTTT
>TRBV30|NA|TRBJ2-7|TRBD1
CAWGQGGYEQYF
TGTGCCTGGGGACAGGGCGGTTACGAGCAGTACTTC
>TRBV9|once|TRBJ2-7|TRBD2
CASSTSGDYEQYF
TGTGCCAGCAGCACTAGCGGGGACTACGAGCAGTACTTC
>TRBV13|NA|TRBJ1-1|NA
CASSFVSLNTEAFF
TGTGCCAGCAGCTTCGTCAGCTTGAACACTGAAGCTTTCTTT
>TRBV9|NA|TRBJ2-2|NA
CASSAQGRTGELFF
TGTGCCAGCAGCGCCCAGGGGCGCACCGGGGAGCTGTTTTTT
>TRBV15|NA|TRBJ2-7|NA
CATSRGPPSYEQYF
TGTGCCACCAGCAGAGGGCCACCCTCCTACGAGCAGTACTTC
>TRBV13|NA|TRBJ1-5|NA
CASSLGRGNGQPQHF
TGTGCCAGCAGCTTAGGGCGAGGAAACGGTCAGCCCCAGCATTTT
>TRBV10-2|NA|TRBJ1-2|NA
CASSDSNYGYTF
TGCGCCAGCAGTGATTCTAACTATGGCTACACCTTC
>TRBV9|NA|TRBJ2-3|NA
CASSSVGATDTQYF
TGTGCCAGCTCCTCCGTCGGGGCTACAGATACGCAGTATTTT
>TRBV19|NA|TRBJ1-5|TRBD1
CASRPGQGSYSNQPQHF
TGTGCCAGTAGGCCGGGACAGGGTTCTTATAGCAATCAGCCCCAGCATTTT
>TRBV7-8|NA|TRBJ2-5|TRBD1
CVSSWTGGGQTQYF
TGTGTCAGCAGCTGGACAGGGGGCGGGCAGACCCAGTACTTC
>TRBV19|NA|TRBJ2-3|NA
CASSQGIGTDTQYF
TGTGCCAGTAGCCAGGGGATCGGCACAGATACGCAGTATTTT
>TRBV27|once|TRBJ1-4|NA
CASSLGPRGQANEKLFF
TGTGCCAGCAGTTTAGGGCCTCGAGGCCAGGCTAATGAAAAACTGTTTTTT
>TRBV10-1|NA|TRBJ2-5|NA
CASSGAPGPNQYF
TGCGCCAGCAGTGGGGCTCCGGGTCCGAACCAGTACTTC
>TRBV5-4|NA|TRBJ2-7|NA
CASSPYRGGEQYF
TGTGCCAGCAGCCCCTACCGGGGTGGCGAGCAGTACTTC
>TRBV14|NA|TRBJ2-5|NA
CASSPGLTQYF
TGTGCCAGCAGCCCCGGATTGACCCAGTACTTC
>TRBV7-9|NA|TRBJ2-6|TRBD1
CASSLLGTGGAAGANVLTF
TGTGCCAGCAGCCTCCTTGGGACAGGGGGCGCAGCTGGGGCCAACGTCCTGACTTTC
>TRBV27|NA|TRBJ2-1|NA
CASSWGAENEQFF
TGTGCCAGCAGTTGGGGGGCGGAGAATGAGCAGTTCTTC
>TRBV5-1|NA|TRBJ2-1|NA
CASSLELATYNEQFF
TGCGCCAGCAGCTTGGAACTAGCCACCTACAATGAGCAGTTCTTC
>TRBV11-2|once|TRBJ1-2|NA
CASSFSTANYGYTF
TGTGCCAGCAGCTTTAGCACAGCAAACTATGGCTACACCTTC
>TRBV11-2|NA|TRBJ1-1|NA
CASSAGGGGTEAFF
TGTGCCAGCAGCGCTGGGGGGGGTGGGACTGAAGCTTTCTTT
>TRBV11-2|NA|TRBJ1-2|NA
CASSFTQGDGYTF
TGTGCCAGCAGCTTCACCCAGGGCGATGGCTACACCTTC
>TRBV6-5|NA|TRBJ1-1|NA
CASSYPSGLPGTEAFF
TGTGCCAGCAGTTACCCTTCCGGACTTCCGGGAACTGAAGCTTTCTTT
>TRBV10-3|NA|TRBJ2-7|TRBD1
CAISESPDRELPYEQYF
TGTGCCATCAGTGAGTCTCCCGACAGGGAGTTACCATACGAGCAGTACTTC
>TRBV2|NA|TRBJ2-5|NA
CATSGRIQETQYF
TGTGCCACCTCGGGACGGATCCAAGAGACCCAGTACTTC
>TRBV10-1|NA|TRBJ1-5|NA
CASSESSSQPQHF
TGCGCCAGCAGTGAGTCATCGTCTCAGCCCCAGCATTTT
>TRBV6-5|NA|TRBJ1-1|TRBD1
CASSLDRGNTEAFF
TGTGCCAGCAGTTTAGACAGGGGGAACACTGAAGCTTTCTTT
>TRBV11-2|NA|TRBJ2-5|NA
CASSSPRGVGETQYF
TGTGCCAGCAGCTCCCCTCGCGGGGTCGGAGAGACCCAGTACTTC
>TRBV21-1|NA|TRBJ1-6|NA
CASRPGVKSSYNSPLHF
TGTGCCAGCAGACCAGGGGTTAAGAGCTCCTATAATTCACCCCTCCACTTT
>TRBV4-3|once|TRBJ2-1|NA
CASSQVDSSYNEQFF
TGCGCCAGCAGCCAAGTGGACAGCTCCTACAATGAGCAGTTCTTC